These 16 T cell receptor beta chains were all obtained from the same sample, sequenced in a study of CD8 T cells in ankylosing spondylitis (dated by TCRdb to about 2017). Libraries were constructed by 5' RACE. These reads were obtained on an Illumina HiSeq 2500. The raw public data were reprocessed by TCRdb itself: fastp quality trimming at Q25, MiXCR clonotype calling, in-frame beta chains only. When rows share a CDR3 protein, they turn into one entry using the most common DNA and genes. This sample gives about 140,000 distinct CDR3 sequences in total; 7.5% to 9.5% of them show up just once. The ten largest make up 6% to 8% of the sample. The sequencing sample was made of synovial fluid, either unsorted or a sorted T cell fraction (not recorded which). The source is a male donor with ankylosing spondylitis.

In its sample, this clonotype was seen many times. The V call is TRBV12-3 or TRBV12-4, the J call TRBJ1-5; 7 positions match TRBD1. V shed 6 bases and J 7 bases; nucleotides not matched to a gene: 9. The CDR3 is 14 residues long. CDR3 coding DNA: TGTGCCAGCAGCCAGGGGGGGCGTCGGCAGCCCCAGCATTTT. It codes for CASSQGGRRQPQHF.

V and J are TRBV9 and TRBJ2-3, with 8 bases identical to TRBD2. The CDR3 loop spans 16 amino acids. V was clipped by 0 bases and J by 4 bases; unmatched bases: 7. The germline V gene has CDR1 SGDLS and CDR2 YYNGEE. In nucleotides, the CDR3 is TGTGCCAGCAGCGTAGTGGGAGCGGGAGTGGCAGATACGCAGTATTTT. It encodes CASSVVGAGVADTQYF.

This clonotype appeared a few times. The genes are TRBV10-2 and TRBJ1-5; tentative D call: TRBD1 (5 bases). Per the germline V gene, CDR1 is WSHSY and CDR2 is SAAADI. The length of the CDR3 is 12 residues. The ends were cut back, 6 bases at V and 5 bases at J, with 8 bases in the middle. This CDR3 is CASRSQDQPQHF. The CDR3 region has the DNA TGCGCCAGCAGGTCACAGGATCAGCCCCAGCATTTT.

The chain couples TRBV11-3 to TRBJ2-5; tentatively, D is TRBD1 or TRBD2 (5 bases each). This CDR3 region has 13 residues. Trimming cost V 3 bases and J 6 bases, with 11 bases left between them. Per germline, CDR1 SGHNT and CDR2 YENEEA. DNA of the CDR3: TGTGCCAGCAGCTTCGGGGTGGGGCAGACCCAGTACTTC. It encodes CASSFGVGQTQYF.

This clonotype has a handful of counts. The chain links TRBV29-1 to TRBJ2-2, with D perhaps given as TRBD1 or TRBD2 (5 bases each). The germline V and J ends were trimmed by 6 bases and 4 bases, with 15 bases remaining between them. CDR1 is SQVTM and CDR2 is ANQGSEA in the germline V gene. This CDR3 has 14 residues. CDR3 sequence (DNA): TGCAGCGTCTACTGGGGGACGGGCACCGGGGAGCTGTTTTTT. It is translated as CSVYWGTGTGELFF.

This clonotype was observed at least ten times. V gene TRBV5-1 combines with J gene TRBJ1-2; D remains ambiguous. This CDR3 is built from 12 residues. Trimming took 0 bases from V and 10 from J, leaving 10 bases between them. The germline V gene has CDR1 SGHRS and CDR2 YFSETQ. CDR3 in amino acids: CASSLAGRNYTF. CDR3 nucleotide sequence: TGCGCCAGCAGCTTGGCCGGCAGGAACTACACCTTC.

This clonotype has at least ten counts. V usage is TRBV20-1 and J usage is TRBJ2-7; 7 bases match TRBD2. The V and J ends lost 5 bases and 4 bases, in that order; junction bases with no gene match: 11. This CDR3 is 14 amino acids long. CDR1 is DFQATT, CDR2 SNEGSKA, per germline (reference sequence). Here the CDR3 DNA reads TGCAGTGCTTGTACCGCCAGCGGGACGTACGAGCAGTACTTC. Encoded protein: CSACTASGTYEQYF.

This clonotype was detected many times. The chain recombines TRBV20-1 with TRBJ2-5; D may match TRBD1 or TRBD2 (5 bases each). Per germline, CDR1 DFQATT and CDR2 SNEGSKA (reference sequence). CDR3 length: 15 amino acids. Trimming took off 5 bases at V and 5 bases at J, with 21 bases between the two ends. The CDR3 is CSAPPGTGAGETQYF. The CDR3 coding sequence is TGCAGTGCTCCCCCCGGGACCGGCGCTGGGGAGACCCAGTACTTC.

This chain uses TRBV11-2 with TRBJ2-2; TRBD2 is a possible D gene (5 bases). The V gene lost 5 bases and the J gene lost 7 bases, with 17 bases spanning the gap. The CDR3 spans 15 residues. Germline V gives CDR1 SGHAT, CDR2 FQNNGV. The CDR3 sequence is CASSPLSARGGELFF. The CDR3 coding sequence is TGTGCCAGCAGCCCCCTCTCTGCTCGGGGCGGGGAGCTGTTTTTT.

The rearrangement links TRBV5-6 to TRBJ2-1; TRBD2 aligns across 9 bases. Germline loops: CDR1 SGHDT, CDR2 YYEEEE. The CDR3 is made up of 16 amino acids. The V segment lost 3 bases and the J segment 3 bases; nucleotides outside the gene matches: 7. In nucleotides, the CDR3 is TGTGCCAGCAGCTCAGTTAGCGGGGGACTCTACAATGAGCAGTTCTTC. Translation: CASSSVSGGLYNEQFF. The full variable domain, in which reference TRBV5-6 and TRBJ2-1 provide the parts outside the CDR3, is DAGVTQSPTHLIKTRGQQVTLRCSPKSGHDTVSWYQQALGQGPQFIFQYYEEEERQRGNFPDRFSGHQFPNYSSELNVNALLLGDSALYLCASSSVSGGLYNEQFFGPGTRLTVL.

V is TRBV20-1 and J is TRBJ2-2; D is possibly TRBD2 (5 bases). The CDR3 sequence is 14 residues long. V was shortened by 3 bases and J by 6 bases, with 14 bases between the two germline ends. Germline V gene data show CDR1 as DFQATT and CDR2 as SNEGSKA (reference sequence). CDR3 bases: TGCAGTGCTAGGCTTGCGGAGGCTGCCGGGGAGCTGTTTTTT. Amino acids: CSARLAEAAGELFF.

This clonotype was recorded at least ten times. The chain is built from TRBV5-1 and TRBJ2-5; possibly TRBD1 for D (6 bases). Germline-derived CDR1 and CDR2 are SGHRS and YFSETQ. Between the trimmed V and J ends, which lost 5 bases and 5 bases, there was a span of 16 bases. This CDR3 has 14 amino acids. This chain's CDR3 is CASRTGLPGETQYF. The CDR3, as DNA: TGCGCCAGCAGAACAGGGCTACCTGGGGAGACCCAGTACTTC.

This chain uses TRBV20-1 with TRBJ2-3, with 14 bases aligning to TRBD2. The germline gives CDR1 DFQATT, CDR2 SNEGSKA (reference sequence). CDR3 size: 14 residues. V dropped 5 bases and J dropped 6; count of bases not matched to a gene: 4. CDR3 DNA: TGCAGTGCTTTGACTAGCGGGGGGGCGGATACGCAGTATTTT. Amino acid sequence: CSALTSGGADTQYF.

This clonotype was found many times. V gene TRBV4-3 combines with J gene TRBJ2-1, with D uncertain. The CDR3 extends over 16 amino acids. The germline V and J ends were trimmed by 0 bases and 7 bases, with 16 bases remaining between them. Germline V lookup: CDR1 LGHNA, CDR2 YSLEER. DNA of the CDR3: TGCGCCAGCAGCCAAGATCCCTTGGGTGGACCTAATGAGCAGTTCTTC. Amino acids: CASSQDPLGGPNEQFF.

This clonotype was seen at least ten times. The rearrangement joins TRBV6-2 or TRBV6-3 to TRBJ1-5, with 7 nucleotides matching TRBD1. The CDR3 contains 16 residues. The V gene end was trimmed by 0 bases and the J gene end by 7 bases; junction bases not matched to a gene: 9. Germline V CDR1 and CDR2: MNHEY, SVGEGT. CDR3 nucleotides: TGTGCCAGCAGTTACTCAGGACAGGCTTGGAGGCAGCCCCAGCATTTT. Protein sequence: CASSYSGQAWRQPQHF.

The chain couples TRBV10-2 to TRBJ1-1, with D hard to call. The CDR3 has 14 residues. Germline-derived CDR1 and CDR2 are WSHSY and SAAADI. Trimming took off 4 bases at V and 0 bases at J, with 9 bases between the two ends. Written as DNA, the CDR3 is TGCGCCAGCAGTGCCACAAGAATGAACACTGAAGCTTTCTTT. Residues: CASSATRMNTEAFF.